The next 6 T cell receptor beta chains were all read from a single sample in a study of Ad26.COV2.S vaccination and SARS-CoV-2 variants. Treatment of the sample: around 19 received Ad26.COV2.S at low or high dose, single or two shots; about five received placebo; per-sample allocation not given. Each sample was drawn 63 days after the first injection (of vaccine or placebo). Assay used: immunoSEQ multiplex PCR; TCRdb lists only in-frame clones, some missing. The sample has about 420,000 clones, more than 75% seen once. Material: peripheral blood, obtained in a trial of Ad26.COV2.S vaccine versus placebo. Receptor source: a person aged 18 to 59 who received the Ad26.COV2.S COVID-19 vaccine or a placebo.

The rearrangement links TRBV6-2 or TRBV6-3 to TRBJ2-1; possibly TRBD2 for D (6 bases). With 6 bases removed from V and 3 bases from J, the gap between germline ends came to 12 bases. The CDR3 contains 14 residues. The germline gives CDR1 MNHEY, CDR2 SVGEGT. The CDR3 loop reads CASSQGGDYNEQFF. The CDR3 DNA reads TGTGCCAGCAGCCAGGGAGGAGACTACAATGAGCAGTTCTTC.

The rearrangement links TRBV4-3 to TRBJ2-3; 9 positions agree with TRBD1. V lost 1 base, J lost 5 bases, and 4 bases stayed unmatched. The germline CDR1 and CDR2 sequences are LGHNA and YSLEER. This CDR3 contains 15 residues. CDR3 DNA: TGCGCCAGCAGCCAAGTGGACAGGGGAAGAGATACGCAGTATTTT. It encodes CASSQVDRGRDTQYF.

This clone came up a few times. The chain combines TRBV12-3 or TRBV12-4 with TRBJ2-7; D possibly matches TRBD1 or TRBD2 (5 bases each). Trimming removed 5 bases from V and 12 bases from J, with 20 bases in between. CDR3 length: 13 residues. CDR3 loop: CASSITLGRPLYF. The CDR3 nucleotides read TGTGCCAGCAGTATAACGCTGGGACGGCCCCTGTACTTC.

This clone was counted a few times. This rearrangement joins TRBV1 to TRBJ2-1. TRBV1 is flagged as a pseudogene. This CDR3 contains 16 residues. The CDR3 here is CTSSQDLQGAYNEQFF. CDR3 nucleotides: TGCACCAGCAGCCAAGATCTCCAGGGAGCCTACAATGAGCAGTTCTTC.

The V gene is TRBV7-9, the J gene TRBJ2-3; possibly TRBD1 for D (6 bases). This CDR3 contains 16 residues. Germline loops: CDR1 SEHNR, CDR2 FQNEAQ (reference sequence). The V end lost 5 bases, the J end lost 0 bases, and 15 bases lay between the germline ends. The CDR3: CASSRSMGHSTDTQYF. In DNA form, the CDR3 reads TGTGCCAGCAGCCGATCCATGGGACACAGCACAGATACGCAGTATTTT.

Details on this clone: Other DNA sequences in the same sample also yield this CDR3. The rearrangement links TRBV30 to TRBJ1-1; a weak D match, TRBD1 (5 bases). The CDR3 runs 11 residues. Germline V lookup: CDR1 GTSNPN, CDR2 SVGIG (reference sequence). V was shortened by 1 base and J by 6 bases, with 6 bases between the two germline ends. CDR3 in DNA: TGTGCCTGGAGTGGGGGGGCTGAAGCTTTCTTT. Protein: CAWSGGAEAFF. Looking up the rest from reference TRBV30 and TRBJ1-1 gives the full variable domain: SQTIHQWPATLVQPVGSPLSLECTVEGTSNPNLYWYRQAAGRGLQLLFYSVGIGQISSEVPQNLSASRPQDRQFILSSKKLLLSDSGFYLCAWSGGAEAFFGQGTRLTVV.